This TCR beta chain was identified during a study of read filtering for tumor transcriptome and immune sequencing. V lost 4 bases, J lost 1 base, and 14 bases lay in between. Germline loops: CDR1 SGHDT, CDR2 YYEEEE. This CDR3 is built from 15 residues. This clonotype was counted many times. Molecular barcoded adaptors covering alpha/delta and beta/gamma chains were used on 400 ng RNA. TCRdb fed the reads into MiXCR, producing one record per CDR3 protein. The sample has about 58,000 distinct CDR3 sequences; roughly an eighth are singletons. The J gene is TRBJ1-2, the V gene TRBV5-6; weak D call: TRBD1 (6 bases). This receptor was obtained from a donor at least 40 years old with multiple myeloma. The sequencing sample was made of a population of CD138-negative cells sorted from bone marrow. DNA for the CDR3: TGTGCCAGCAGCCGGAGGGCAGGGGATAACTATGGCTACACCTTC. This codes for CASSRRAGDNYGYTF.